Shown below are 11 T cell receptor beta chains from a single sample sequenced in a study of response to subunit inactivated influenza vaccine. TCRdb re-called the RT-PCR reads with MiXCR, one entry per CDR3 protein. This table has under 850,000 distinct CDR3 sequences, around 20% appearing once. This specimen was PBMCs from blood, taken approximately 5 days after vaccination. The receptors shown here come from a man in his fifties or sixties who received an inactivated influenza vaccine.

This clonotype showed up just a few times. V usage is TRBV24-1 and J usage is TRBJ2-1; no definite D call. V lost 0 bases and J 5 bases, leaving 7 bases between the germline ends. Germline values: CDR1 KGHDR, CDR2 SFDVKD. The CDR3 totals 14 residues. CDR3: CATSDLSGDNEQFF. DNA for the CDR3: TGTGCCACCAGTGATTTGAGTGGCGACAATGAGCAGTTCTTC.

This clonotype turned up a few times. The chain couples TRBV9 to TRBJ2-1; 9 bases map to TRBD2. CDR1 is SGDLS and CDR2 is YYNGEE in the germline V gene. J was trimmed by 5 bases and V by 3 bases; bases with no gene match: 9. The CDR3 is 16 amino acids. CDR3 DNA sequence: TGTGCCAGCAGCGGGCAGGGGTCTAGCGGGAACAATGAGCAGTTCTTC. Amino acids: CASSGQGSSGNNEQFF.

This clonotype was picked up a small number of times. This chain connects TRBV9 to TRBJ1-2; D not resolved. Germline V gives CDR1 SGDLS, CDR2 YYNGEE. The CDR3 sequence is 13 residues long. Trimming left V 0 bases short and J 8 bases short, with 11 bases between. The CDR3 here is CASSVDPTGGYTF. The CDR3 DNA reads TGTGCCAGCAGCGTAGACCCGACGGGAGGCTACACCTTC.

A note on this clonotype: The junction departs from germline at one end; a sequencing error may be responsible. The chain joins TRBV5-1 to TRBJ2-7; 9 nucleotides line up with TRBD2. The CDR3 consists of 16 residues. The germline gives CDR1 SGHRS, CDR2 YFSETQ. CDR3 DNA: TGCGCCAGCGGCTTGGACGGGCTAGCGGGGACCTACGAGCAGTACTTC. Translated: CASGLDGLAGTYEQYF.

This clonotype came up a few times. The V call is TRBV25-1, the J call TRBJ2-2; TRBD2 is a possible D gene (5 bases). There are 12 residues in the CDR3. V lost 6 bases and J 9 bases, leaving 11 bases between the germline ends. Germline values: CDR1 MGHDK, CDR2 SYGVNS. The CDR3 nucleotides read TGTGCCAGCAGGGCTGGGGAGAGGGAGCTGTTTTTT. Encoded protein: CASRAGERELFF.

The J gene is TRBJ2-4, the V gene TRBV30; D unresolved. V lost 1 base and J 1 base, leaving 8 bases between the germline ends. There are 14 residues in the CDR3. Germline loops: CDR1 GTSNPN, CDR2 SVGIG (reference sequence). The CDR3 nucleotides read TGTGCCTGGAGTGCAGGATTTGCCAAAAACATTCAGTACTTC. It codes for CAWSAGFAKNIQYF.

This sequence joins TRBV7-2 and TRBJ2-5; weak D call: TRBD2 (6 bases). Between the trimmed V and J ends, which lost 1 base and 6 bases, there was a span of 12 bases. The CDR3 has 14 residues. CDR1 is SGHTA and CDR2 is FQGNSA in the germline V gene. CDR3 loop: CASSLVAGSKTQYF. CDR3 DNA sequence: TGTGCCAGCAGCTTAGTTGCGGGGTCCAAGACCCAGTACTTC.

In this sample, this clonotype turned up many times. The gene calls are TRBV6-5 and TRBJ1-3, with D unresolved. In germline, CDR1 is MNHEY, CDR2 SVGAGI. This CDR3 has 16 amino acids. V was pared by 2 bases and J by 0 bases, with 11 bases between. The CDR3 is CASSYRLPTSGNTIYF. The CDR3 DNA reads as TGTGCCAGCAGTTACAGGCTCCCCACCTCTGGAAACACCATATATTTT.

The chain has TRBV27 and TRBJ2-3; TRBD2 matches at 7 bases. The CDR3 has 14 amino acids. In germline, CDR1 is MNHEY, CDR2 SMNVEV (reference sequence). With 4 bases clipped from V and 8 bases from J, the junction kept 9 bases outside the gene matches. CDR3 sequence: CASSSSGVPVTQYF. The CDR3 DNA sequence: TGTGCCAGCAGTTCCAGCGGGGTTCCCGTTACGCAGTATTTT.

The rearrangement uses TRBV15 and TRBJ2-3; D is ambiguous. The ends were cut back, 5 bases at V and 2 bases at J, with 14 bases in the middle. This CDR3 has 15 amino acids. CDR1 is LNHNV and CDR2 is YYDKDF in the germline V gene (reference sequence). CDR3 region: CATSAELVSTDTQYF. In DNA form, the CDR3 reads TGTGCCACCAGCGCGGAGCTCGTTTCCACAGATACGCAGTATTTT.

Many counts were recorded for this clonotype. The J gene is TRBJ2-3, the V gene TRBV29-1, with 10 bases fitting TRBD1. This CDR3 region has 14 residues. The V and J ends lost 4 bases and 5 bases, in that order; junction bases with no gene match: 6. CDR1 and CDR2 (germline): SQVTM, ANQGSEA. The CDR3 sequence: CSVVDRGQGDTQYF. CDR3 coding DNA: TGCAGCGTTGTAGACAGGGGGCAAGGAGATACGCAGTATTTT.